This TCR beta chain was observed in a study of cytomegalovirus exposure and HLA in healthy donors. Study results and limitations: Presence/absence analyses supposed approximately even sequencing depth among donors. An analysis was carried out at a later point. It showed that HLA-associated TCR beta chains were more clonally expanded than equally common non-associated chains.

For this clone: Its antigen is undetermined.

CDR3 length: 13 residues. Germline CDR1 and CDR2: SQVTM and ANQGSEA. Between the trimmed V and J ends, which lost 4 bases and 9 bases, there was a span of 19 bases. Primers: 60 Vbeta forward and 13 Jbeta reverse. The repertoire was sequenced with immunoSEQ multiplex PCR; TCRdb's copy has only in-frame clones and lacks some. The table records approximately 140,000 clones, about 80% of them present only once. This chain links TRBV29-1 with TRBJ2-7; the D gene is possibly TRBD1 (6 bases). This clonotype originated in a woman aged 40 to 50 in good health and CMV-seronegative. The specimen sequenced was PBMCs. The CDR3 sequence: CSVANRASYTQYF. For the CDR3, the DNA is TGCAGCGTTGCGAACAGGGCGTCTTACACGCAGTACTTC.